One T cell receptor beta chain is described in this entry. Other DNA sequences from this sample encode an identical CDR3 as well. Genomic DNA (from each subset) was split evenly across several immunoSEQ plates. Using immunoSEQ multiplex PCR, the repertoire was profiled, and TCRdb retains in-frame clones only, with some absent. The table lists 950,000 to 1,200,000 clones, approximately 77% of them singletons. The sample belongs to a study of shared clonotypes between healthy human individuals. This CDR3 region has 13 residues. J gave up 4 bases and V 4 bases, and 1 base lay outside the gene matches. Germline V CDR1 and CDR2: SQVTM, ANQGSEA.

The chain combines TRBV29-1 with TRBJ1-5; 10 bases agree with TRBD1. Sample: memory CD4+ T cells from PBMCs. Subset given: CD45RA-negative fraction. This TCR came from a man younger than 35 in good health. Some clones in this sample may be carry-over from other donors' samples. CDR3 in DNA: TGCAGCGTTGGGACAGGGGGGAATCAGCCCCAGCATTTT. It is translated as CSVGTGGNQPQHF. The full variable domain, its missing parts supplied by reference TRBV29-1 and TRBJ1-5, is SAVISQKPSRDICQRGTSLTIQCQVDSQVTMMFWYRQQPGQSLTLIATANQGSEATYESGFVIDKFPISRPNLTFSTLTVSNMSPEDSSIYLCSVGTGGNQPQHFGDGTRLSIL.